This TCR beta chain is from a study of molecular identifiers for immune sequencing clone quantification. On this clonotype: It may be a read error: a sequence one base away is much more abundant.

The CDR3 contains 14 residues. Germline V CDR1 and CDR2: MNHEY, SMNVEV (reference sequence). Via MiXCR, TCRdb re-called the PCR reads, giving one row per CDR3 protein. The table lists about 510,000 distinct CDR3 sequences, 20% to 25% of them singletons, with around 0.84% in the top ten. Researchers sorted naive CD8 T cells as cells that were CD8+CD4-CCR7+CD45RA+. The chain combines TRBV27 with TRBJ2-5; D is undetermined. Sequences were obtained from naive CD8+ T cells from blood, with Jurkat cell RNA spiked in. Subset noted: FACS-sorted CD8+CD4-CCR7+CD45RA+ naive T cells. The source is a human donor in good health. Some libraries in this study had Jurkat cell RNA spiked in. CDR3 nucleotide sequence: TGTGCCAGCAGTCCAACAATGAACCAAGAGGCCCAGTACTTC. It codes for CASSPTMNQEAQYF.